The sequence of this T cell receptor beta chain was determined in a study of metastatic and nonmetastatic thyroid tumors. Study-level background: Across peripheral blood and tumor or nodule tissue samples taken from malignant and benign thyroid patients, the repertoires were compared with one another.

Original processing methods: Built for papillary thyroid cancer, a distant-metastasis classifier drew on CDR3 differences across clinicopathological groups. MiXCR reprocessed the PCR reads for TCRdb. None of the V and J calls come from the authors' own analysis; TCRdb made them. The table records roughly 34,000 clones, 14% to 15% of them present only once. The ends lost 3 bases at V and 2 bases at J; junction bases unmatched: 6. In germline, CDR1 is LNHNV, CDR2 YYDKDF (reference sequence). The length of the CDR3 is 16 residues. This clone was counted ten times or more. Its antigen remains unknown. No patient received treatment before thyroid surgery. Overall study results and limits: Compared with benign nodules, malignant thyroid tumors were reported to have significantly higher TCR beta diversity in both blood and tumor.

The sample comprised blood. The TCR originated in a male donor with papillary thyroid cancer or a benign thyroid nodule (not recorded which). Some clones in this sample may be carry-over from other donors' samples. The V and J genes are TRBV15 and TRBJ2-7, with 11 bases that match TRBD2. The CDR3 bases are TGTGCCACCAGCAGGGAGGGACTAGCGGCCCCCTACGAGCAGTACTTC. As protein: CATSREGLAAPYEQYF.